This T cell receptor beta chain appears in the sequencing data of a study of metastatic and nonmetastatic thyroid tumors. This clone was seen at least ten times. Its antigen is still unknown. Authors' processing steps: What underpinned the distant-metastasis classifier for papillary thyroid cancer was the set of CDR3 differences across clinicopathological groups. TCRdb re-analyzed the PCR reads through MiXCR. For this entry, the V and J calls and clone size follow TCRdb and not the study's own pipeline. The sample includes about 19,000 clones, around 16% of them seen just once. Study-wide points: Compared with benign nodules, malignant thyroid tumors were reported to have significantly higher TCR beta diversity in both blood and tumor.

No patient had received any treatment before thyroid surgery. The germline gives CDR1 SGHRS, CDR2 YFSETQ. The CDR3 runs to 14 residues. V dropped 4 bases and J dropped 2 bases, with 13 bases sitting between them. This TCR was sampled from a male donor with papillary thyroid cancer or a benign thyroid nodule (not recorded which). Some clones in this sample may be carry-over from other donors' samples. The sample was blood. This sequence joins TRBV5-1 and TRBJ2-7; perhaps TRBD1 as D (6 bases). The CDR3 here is CASSIGWGPYEQYF. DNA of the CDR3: TGCGCCAGCAGCATAGGGTGGGGGCCCTACGAGCAGTACTTC.